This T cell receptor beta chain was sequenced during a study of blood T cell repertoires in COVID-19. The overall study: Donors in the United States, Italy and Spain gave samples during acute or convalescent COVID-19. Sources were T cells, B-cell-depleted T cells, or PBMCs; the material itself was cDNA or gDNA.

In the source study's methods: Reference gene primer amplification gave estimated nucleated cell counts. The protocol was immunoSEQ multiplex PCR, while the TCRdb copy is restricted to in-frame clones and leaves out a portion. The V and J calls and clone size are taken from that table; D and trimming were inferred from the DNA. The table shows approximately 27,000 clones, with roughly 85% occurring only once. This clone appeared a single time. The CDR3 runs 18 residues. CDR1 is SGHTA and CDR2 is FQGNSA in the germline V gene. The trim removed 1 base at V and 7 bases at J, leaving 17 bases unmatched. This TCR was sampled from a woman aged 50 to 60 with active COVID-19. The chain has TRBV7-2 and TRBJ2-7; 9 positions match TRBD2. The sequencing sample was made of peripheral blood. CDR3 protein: CASSLVGSGSGNMWEQYF. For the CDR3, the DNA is TGTGCCAGCAGCTTAGTTGGTAGCGGGAGTGGTAATATGTGGGAGCAGTACTTC.